A single sample is the source of the 13 T cell receptor beta chains below, sequenced in a study of T cells after yellow fever vaccination. TCRdb itself ran the 5' RACE reads through MiXCR, one entry per CDR3 protein. This sample has hundreds of thousands of distinct CDR3 sequences, with approximately 21% found just once. Sequences were derived from PBMCs, sampled 15 days after the yellow fever booster vaccination. These receptors came from a young man who received the YFV17D yellow fever vaccine.

The chain employs TRBV7-6 and TRBJ1-2; D is possibly TRBD1 (5 bases). CDR3 size: 13 residues. Trimming stripped 1 base from V and 8 bases from J, with 11 bases between. Per germline, CDR1 SGHVS and CDR2 FNYEAQ. The CDR3 region has the DNA TGTGCCAGCAGCTTAGGGATTGGGGGAGGCTACACCTTC. It is translated as CASSLGIGGGYTF.

The genes are TRBV7-6 and TRBJ2-7; 9 bases are a match to TRBD2. The CDR3 extends over 15 amino acids. V lost 4 bases to trimming and J lost 5 bases; unmatched junction nucleotides: 9. The V gene's germline CDR1 is SGHVS and CDR2 FNYEAQ. Here the CDR3 DNA reads TGTGCCAGCAGCTGGGGGAGCGGGAGGTTACACGAGCAGTACTTC. Translation: CASSWGSGRLHEQYF.

The chain is built from TRBV27 and TRBJ2-7; a weak D match, TRBD1 (6 bases). Germline V gives CDR1 MNHEY, CDR2 SMNVEV (reference sequence). The CDR3 is 13 amino acids. V lost 3 bases and J 6 bases, leaving 12 bases between the germline ends. The CDR3 reads CASSFLGAGEQYF. Written as DNA, the CDR3 is TGTGCCAGCAGTTTTTTGGGGGCAGGCGAGCAGTACTTC.

This clonotype was seen more than once but under ten times. The gene calls are TRBV5-1 and TRBJ2-2; TRBD2 matches at 10 bases. This CDR3 region has 17 residues. The ends lost 0 bases at V and 4 bases at J; junction bases unmatched: 6. CDR1 and CDR2 (germline): SGHRS, YFSETQ. The CDR3 here is CASSLAPAGGRTGELFF. As DNA, the CDR3 is TGCGCCAGCAGCTTGGCTCCAGCGGGAGGGCGCACCGGGGAGCTGTTTTTT.

This clonotype was observed a few times. The chain uses TRBV12-3 or TRBV12-4 and TRBJ2-7; D tentatively reads TRBD1 or TRBD2 (6 bases each). The CDR3 runs 11 residues. The V end lost 5 bases, the J end lost 7 bases, and 9 bases lay between the germline ends. CDR3 bases: TGTGCCAGCAGTGGAGGGGGGGAGCAGTACTTC. Residues: CASSGGGEQYF.

In this sample, this clonotype turned up a few times. The chain couples TRBV20-1 to TRBJ2-7, with TRBD1 matching over 9 bases. The CDR3 has 14 residues. Trimming at V came to 3 bases and at J to 4 bases, leaving 7 bases not matched to a gene. Germline V gives CDR1 DFQATT, CDR2 SNEGSKA (reference sequence). The CDR3: CSARAGTGQYEQYF. CDR3 in DNA: TGCAGTGCTAGGGCCGGGACAGGGCAATACGAGCAGTACTTC.

This sequence joins TRBV10-3 and TRBJ2-3, with D maybe TRBD2 (6 bases). Trimming took off 10 bases at V and 0 bases at J, with 11 bases between the two ends. The CDR3 contains 13 residues. Germline values: CDR1 ENHRY, CDR2 SYGVKD. CDR3 nucleotides: TGTGCCAACCGGGACTCTAGCACAGATACGCAGTATTTT. Translated: CANRDSSTDTQYF.

The CDR3 DNA sequence: TGTGCCAGCAGCACCGTGGGAGTAGACTACAATGAGCAGTTCTTC. It encodes CASSTVGVDYNEQFF. V gene TRBV9 combines with J gene TRBJ2-1; D perhaps matches TRBD2 (5 bases). The germline V gene has CDR1 SGDLS and CDR2 YYNGEE. V lost 4 bases and J 3 bases, leaving 14 bases between the germline ends. The CDR3 spans 15 residues.

This clonotype was found a few times. CDR3 protein: CSARRRDRGGNEQFF. The CDR3, as DNA: TGCAGTGCTAGACGACGCGACAGGGGGGGAAATGAGCAGTTCTTC. This chain uses TRBV20-1 with TRBJ2-1, with 9 positions matching TRBD1. From germline, CDR1 is DFQATT and CDR2 SNEGSKA (reference sequence). This CDR3 has 15 amino acids. V was pared by 2 bases and J by 7 bases, with 9 bases of the junction left unmatched.

There are a few counts of this clonotype. This chain links TRBV29-1 with TRBJ2-3; D unresolved. The CDR3 runs to 14 residues. V gave up 4 bases and J gave up 0 bases, with 11 bases separating them. CDR1 SQVTM and CDR2 ANQGSEA come from the germline V gene. DNA of the CDR3: TGCAGCGTTGCTATCTTGGAAAGCACAGATACGCAGTATTTT. This encodes CSVAILESTDTQYF.

V usage is TRBV18 and J usage is TRBJ2-1, with D possibly matching TRBD2 (6 bases). Trimming pared 2 bases from V and 5 bases from J, leaving 13 bases between. CDR3 size: 15 residues. Germline V lookup: CDR1 KGHSH, CDR2 LQKENI. The CDR3 sequence: CASSPGGTWDNEQFF. In DNA, the CDR3 is TGTGCCAGCTCACCAGGGGGGACTTGGGACAATGAGCAGTTCTTC.

The chain is built from TRBV20-1 and TRBJ1-2, with unresolved D. This CDR3 contains 9 residues. Germline loops: CDR1 DFQATT, CDR2 SNEGSKA (reference sequence). The ends were cut back, 6 bases at V and 7 bases at J, with 6 bases in the middle. CDR3 sequence reads: CSATPGYTF. CDR3 coding DNA: TGCAGTGCCACACCTGGCTACACCTTC.

This clonotype has just a few counts. The rearrangement links TRBV5-6 to TRBJ1-4; TRBD1 might be the D (5 bases). The V end lost 4 bases, the J end lost 8 bases, and 18 bases lay between the germline ends. The CDR3 has 15 residues. Germline CDR1 SGHDT, CDR2 YYEEEE. For the CDR3, the DNA is TGTGCCAGCAGCCGGGCGGGGGGGTCCATGGAAAAACTGTTTTTT. The encoded protein is CASSRAGGSMEKLFF.